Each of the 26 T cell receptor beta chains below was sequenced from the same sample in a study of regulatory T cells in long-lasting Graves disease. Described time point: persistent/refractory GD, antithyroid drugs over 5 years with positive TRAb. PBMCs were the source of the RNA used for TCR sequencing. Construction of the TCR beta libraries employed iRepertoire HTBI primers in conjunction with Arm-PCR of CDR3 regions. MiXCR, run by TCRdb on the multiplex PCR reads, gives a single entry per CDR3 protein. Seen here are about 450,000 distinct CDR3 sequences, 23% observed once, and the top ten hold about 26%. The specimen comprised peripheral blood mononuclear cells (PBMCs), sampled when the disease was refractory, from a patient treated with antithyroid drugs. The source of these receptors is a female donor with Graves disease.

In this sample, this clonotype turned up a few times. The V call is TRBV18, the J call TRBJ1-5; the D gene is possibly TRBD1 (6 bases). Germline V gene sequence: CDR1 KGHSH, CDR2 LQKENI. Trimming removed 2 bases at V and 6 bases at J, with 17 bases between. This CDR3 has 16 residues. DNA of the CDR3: TGTGCCAGCTCACCATCGGACGGGGGCGTAGGTCAGCCCCAGCATTTT. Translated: CASSPSDGGVGQPQHF.

In DNA, the CDR3 is TGCAGCGTTGTATCTTTGGGAAACGGGGAGCTGTTTTTT. It specifies CSVVSLGNGELFF. The chain links TRBV29-1 to TRBJ2-2; D is unclear. CDR1 is SQVTM, CDR2 ANQGSEA, per germline. The CDR3 extends over 13 amino acids. Deletions cut 4 bases from V and 7 bases from J, with 13 bases between.

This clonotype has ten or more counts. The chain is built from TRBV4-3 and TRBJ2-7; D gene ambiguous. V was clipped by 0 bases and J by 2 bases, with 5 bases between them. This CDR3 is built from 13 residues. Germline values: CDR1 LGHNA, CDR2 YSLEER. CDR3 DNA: TGCGCCAGCAGCCAAGACTTGGCCTACGAGCAGTACTTC. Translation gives CASSQDLAYEQYF.

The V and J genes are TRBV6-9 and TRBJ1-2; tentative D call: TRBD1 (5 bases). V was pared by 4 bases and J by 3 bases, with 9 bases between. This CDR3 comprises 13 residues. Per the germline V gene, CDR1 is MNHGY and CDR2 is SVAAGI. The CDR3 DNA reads TGTGCCAGCAGTTGGGGGACTGACTATGGCTACACCTTC. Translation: CASSWGTDYGYTF.

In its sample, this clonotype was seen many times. The CDR3 bases are TGTGCCAGCAGGCCCTCAGGGTATGATCGCGAAAAACTGTTTTTT. It yields the protein CASRPSGYDREKLFF. The chain has TRBV7-2 and TRBJ1-4; D is possibly TRBD1 (5 bases). The CDR3 contains 15 residues. Germline loops: CDR1 SGHTA, CDR2 FQGNSA. V dropped 6 bases and J dropped 8 bases, with 19 bases sitting between them.

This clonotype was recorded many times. CDR3 sequence (DNA): TGCAGTGCTAGCCCTAGCGGGAGCTCCTACGAGCAGTACTTC. Translation: CSASPSGSSYEQYF. This sequence joins TRBV20-1 and TRBJ2-7, with 10 nucleotides matching TRBD2. V was clipped by 3 bases and J by 0 bases; unmatched bases: 2. Germline V gene sequence: CDR1 DFQATT, CDR2 SNEGSKA (reference sequence). The CDR3 is made up of 14 amino acids.

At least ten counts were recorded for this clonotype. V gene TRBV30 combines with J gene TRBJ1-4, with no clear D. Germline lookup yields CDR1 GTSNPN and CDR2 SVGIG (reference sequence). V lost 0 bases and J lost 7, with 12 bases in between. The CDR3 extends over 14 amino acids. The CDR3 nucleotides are TGTGCCTGGAGTGTACTGCGCAGCGGTGAAAAACTGTTTTTT. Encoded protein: CAWSVLRSGEKLFF.

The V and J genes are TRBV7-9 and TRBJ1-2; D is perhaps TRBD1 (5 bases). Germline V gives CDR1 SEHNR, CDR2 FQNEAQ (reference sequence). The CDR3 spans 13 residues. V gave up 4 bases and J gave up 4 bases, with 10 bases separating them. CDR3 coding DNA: TGTGCCAGCAGCTCAGATGACAGCTATGGCTACACCTTC. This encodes CASSSDDSYGYTF.

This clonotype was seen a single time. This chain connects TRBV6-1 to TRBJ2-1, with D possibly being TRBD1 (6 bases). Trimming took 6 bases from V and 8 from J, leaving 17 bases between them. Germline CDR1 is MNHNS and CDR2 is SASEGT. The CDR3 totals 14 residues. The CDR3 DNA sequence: TGTGCCAGCAGCCACCGACAGGTTAAGGATGAGCAGTTCTTC. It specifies CASSHRQVKDEQFF.

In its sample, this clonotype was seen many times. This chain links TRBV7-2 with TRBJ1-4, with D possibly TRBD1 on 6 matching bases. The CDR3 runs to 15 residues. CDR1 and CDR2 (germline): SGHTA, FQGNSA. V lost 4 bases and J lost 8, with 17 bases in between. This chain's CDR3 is CASSSRVQGFEKLFF. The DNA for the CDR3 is TGTGCCAGCAGCTCGAGAGTACAGGGATTCGAAAAACTGTTTTTT.

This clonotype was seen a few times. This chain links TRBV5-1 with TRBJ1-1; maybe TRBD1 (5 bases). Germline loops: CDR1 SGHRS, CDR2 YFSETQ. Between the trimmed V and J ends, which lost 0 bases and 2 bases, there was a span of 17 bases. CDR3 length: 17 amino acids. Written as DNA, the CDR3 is TGCGCCAGCAGCTTGGGAAGCAGGGCCCGAAGAAACACTGAAGCTTTCTTT. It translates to CASSLGSRARRNTEAFF.

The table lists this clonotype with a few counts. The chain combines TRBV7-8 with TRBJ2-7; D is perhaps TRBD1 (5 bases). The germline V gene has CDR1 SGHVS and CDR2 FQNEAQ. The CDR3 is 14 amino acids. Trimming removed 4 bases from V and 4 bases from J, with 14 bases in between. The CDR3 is CASSSREFPYEQYF. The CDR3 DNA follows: TGTGCCAGCAGCTCCAGGGAATTCCCGTACGAGCAGTACTTC.

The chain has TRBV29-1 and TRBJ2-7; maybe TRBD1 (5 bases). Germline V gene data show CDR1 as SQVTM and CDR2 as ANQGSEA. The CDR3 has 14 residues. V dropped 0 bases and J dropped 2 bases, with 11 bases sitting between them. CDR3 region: CSVEEQGIPYEQYF. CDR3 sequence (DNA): TGCAGCGTTGAAGAGCAGGGAATACCCTACGAGCAGTACTTC.

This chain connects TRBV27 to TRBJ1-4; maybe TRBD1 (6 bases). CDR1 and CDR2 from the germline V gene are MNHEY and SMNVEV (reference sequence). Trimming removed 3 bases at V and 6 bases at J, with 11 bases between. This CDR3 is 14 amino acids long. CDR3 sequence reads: CASSLVRGDEKLFF. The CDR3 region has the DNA TGTGCCAGCAGTTTGGTCAGGGGAGATGAAAAACTGTTTTTT.

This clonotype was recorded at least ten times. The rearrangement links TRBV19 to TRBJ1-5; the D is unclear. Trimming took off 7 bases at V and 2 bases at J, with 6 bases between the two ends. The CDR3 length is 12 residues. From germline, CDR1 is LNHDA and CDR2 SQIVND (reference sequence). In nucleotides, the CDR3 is TGTGCCAGTACTGCCGGCAATCAGCCCCAGCATTTT. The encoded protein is CASTAGNQPQHF.

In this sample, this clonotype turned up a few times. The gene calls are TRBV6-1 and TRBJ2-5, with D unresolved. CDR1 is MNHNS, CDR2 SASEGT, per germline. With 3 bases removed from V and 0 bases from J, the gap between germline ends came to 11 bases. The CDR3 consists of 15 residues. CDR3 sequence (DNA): TGTGCCAGCAGTGATGACGGATGGTACCAAGAGACCCAGTACTTC. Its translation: CASSDDGWYQETQYF.

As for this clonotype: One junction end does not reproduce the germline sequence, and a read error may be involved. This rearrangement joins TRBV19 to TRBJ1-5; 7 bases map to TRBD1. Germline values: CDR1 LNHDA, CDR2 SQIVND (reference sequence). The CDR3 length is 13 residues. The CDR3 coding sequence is TGTGCCAGTAGTACAGACAGGGACCAGCTCCAGCATTTT. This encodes CASSTDRDQLQHF.

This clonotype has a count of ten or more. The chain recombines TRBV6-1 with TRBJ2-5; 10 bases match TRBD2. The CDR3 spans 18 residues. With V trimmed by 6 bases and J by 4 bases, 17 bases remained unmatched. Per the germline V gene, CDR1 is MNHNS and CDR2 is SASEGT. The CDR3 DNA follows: TGTGCCAGCAGCCTACTAGCGGGACCAGACCAAGGGGGAGAGACCCAGTACTTC. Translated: CASSLLAGPDQGGETQYF.

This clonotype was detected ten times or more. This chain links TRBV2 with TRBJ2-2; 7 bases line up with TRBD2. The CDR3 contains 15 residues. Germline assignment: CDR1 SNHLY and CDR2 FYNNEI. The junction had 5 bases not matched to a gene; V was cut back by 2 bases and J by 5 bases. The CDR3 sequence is CASSESGGRTGELFF. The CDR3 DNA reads TGTGCCAGCAGTGAATCGGGGGGAAGGACCGGGGAGCTGTTTTTT.

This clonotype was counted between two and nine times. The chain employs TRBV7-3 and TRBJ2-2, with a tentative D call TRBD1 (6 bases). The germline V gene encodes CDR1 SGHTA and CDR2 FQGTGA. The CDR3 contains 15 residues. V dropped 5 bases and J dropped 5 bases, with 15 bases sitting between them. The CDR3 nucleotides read TGTGCCAGCAGCCTAGACTCCAGGGGTACCGGGGAGCTGTTTTTT. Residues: CASSLDSRGTGELFF.

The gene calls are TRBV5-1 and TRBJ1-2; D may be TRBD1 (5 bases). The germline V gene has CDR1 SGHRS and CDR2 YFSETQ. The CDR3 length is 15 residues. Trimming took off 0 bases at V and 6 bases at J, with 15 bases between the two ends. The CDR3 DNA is TGCGCCAGCAGCTTGGAAATCAGGGCTGGGGATGGCTACACCTTC. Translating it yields CASSLEIRAGDGYTF.

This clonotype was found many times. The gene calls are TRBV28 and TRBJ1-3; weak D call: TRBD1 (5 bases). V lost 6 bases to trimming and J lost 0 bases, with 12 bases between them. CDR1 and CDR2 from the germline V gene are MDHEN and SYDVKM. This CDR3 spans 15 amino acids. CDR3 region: CASRSGSPSGNTIYF. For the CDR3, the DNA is TGTGCCAGCAGATCAGGGAGCCCCTCTGGAAACACCATATATTTT.

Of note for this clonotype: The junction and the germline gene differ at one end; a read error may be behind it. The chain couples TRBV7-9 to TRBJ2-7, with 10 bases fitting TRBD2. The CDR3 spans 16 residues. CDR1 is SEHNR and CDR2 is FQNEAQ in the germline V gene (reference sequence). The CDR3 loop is CASSSVAGGFTYEQYF. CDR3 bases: TGTGCCAGCAGCTCCGTAGCGGGAGGTTTCACCTACGAGCAGTATTTC.

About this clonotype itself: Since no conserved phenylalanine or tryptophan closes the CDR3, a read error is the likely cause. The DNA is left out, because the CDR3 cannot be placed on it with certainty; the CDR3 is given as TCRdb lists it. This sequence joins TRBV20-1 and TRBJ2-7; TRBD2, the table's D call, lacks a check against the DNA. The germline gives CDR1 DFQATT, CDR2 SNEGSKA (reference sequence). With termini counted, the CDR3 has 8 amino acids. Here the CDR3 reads CSARRGSC.

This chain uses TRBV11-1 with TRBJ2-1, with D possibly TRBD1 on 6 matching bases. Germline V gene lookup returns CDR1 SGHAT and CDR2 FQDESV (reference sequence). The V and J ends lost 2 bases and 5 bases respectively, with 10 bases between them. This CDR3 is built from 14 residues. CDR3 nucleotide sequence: TGTGCCAGCAGCTTACGTACAGGGAACAATGAGCAGTTCTTC. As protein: CASSLRTGNNEQFF.

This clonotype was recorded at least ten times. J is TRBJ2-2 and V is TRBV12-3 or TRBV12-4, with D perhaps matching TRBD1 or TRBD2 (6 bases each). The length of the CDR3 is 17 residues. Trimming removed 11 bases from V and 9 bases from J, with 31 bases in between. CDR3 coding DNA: TGTGCCGGGGGCGGGGAGCCGGCGGGATCCAACATCCGGGAGCTGTTTTTT. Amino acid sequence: CAGGGEPAGSNIRELFF.